A selection of T cell receptor beta chains follows, all from one sample in a study of T cell responses to AZD1222 COVID-19 vaccine. Only in-frame clones appear in the TCRdb table, and some are missing; sequencing was by immunoSEQ multiplex PCR. The sample lists just under 95,000 clones, roughly 88% seen once, with about an eighth in the top ten. Sequenced material: peripheral blood, taken on day 0 of AZD1222 vaccination. These receptors came from an adult in good health. Both conserved end residues are part of each CDR3. The D gene is left open where the match is weak. Size tells how often a clone was seen (once, few, many) or the class of an expanded clone, and some rows leave it out.

v_gene	d_gene	len	j_gene	abundance	CDR3nt	CDR3aa
TRBV5-4	.	14	TRBJ2-3	.	TGTGCCAGCAGCTTGGTGTCTAACGGAGATACGCAGTATTTT	CASSLVSNGDTQYF
TRBV12-5	.	20	TRBJ1-4	.	TGTGCTAGTGGTTTGGAGGTCGTGGCAGAAAGCGTTGCAACTAATGAAAAACTGTTTTTT	CASGLEVVAESVATNEKLFF
TRBV7-2	.	16	TRBJ1-3	once	TGTGCCAGCAGCTTAGGCCCGAGTCTCTCTGGAAACACCATATATTTT	CASSLGPSLSGNTIYF
TRBV7-4	.	15	TRBJ2-5	.	TGTGCCAGCAGCTTAGTGAAGTACACCCAAGAGACCCAGTACTTC	CASSLVKYTQETQYF
TRBV20-1	.	14	TRBJ1-2	few	TGCAGTGCTAGTAAGGGGGGCAGGTCGCGTGGCTACACCTTC	CSASKGGRSRGYTF
TRBV27	.	16	TRBJ2-2	.	TGTGCCAGCAACCTTAGATACAGGGCGAACACCGGGGAGCTGTTTTTT	CASNLRYRANTGELFF
TRBV19	.	16	TRBJ1-4	.	TGTGCCAGTAGTCCCAGCCCGGGGATTGTTGGGGAAAAACTGTTTTTT	CASSPSPGIVGEKLFF
TRBV5-1	.	15	TRBJ2-1	once	TGCGCCAGCAGCGTGGTTTCGGGGGCCTACAATGAGCAGTTCTTC	CASSVVSGAYNEQFF
TRBV27	.	16	TRBJ1-1	.	TGTGCCAGCAGTTTAAGGCCAGTTGGAGTGGGCACTGAAGCTTTCTTT	CASSLRPVGVGTEAFF
TRBV19	.	13	TRBJ2-1	once	TGTGCCAGTAGTATAGATTTTGACAATGAGCAGTTCTTC	CASSIDFDNEQFF
TRBV29-1	TRBD1	15	TRBJ2-7	.	TGCAGCGTTGAGGACAGGGGCATTTGGGCCTCCGAGCAGTACTTC	CSVEDRGIWASEQYF
TRBV3-1/TRBV3-2	.	16	TRBJ2-7	.	TGTGCCAGCAGCCAAGTCTGGACGGGGGATGCGAGGGAGCAGTACTTC	CASSQVWTGDAREQYF
TRBV19	TRBD1	13	TRBJ1-1	.	TGTGCCAGTAGTCGACAGGGTGACACTGAAGCTTTCTTT	CASSRQGDTEAFF
TRBV10-3	TRBD1	14	TRBJ2-7	few	TGTGCCATCACCCGGGACAGGGAAGTCTACGAGCAGTACTTC	CAITRDREVYEQYF
TRBV7-8	.	15	TRBJ1-1	.	TGTGCCAGCAGCTTGTTGACGGGGGGGAACACTGAAGCTTTCTTT	CASSLLTGGNTEAFF
TRBV6-5	TRBD1	13	TRBJ1-2	.	TGTGCCAGCAGTACCCGGACAGGGGTGGGCTACACCTTC	CASSTRTGVGYTF
TRBV5-1	TRBD2	14	TRBJ2-5	.	TGCGCCAGCAGCCTGCGGGGGGTTGACGGGACCCAGTACTTC	CASSLRGVDGTQYF
TRBV5-4	.	13	TRBJ1-1	.	TGTGCCAGCAGCCTACAGGAGAACACTGAAGCTTTCTTT	CASSLQENTEAFF
TRBV5-1	.	14	TRBJ2-3	.	TGCGCCAGCTCCAAGGAGGGGAGCACAGATACGCAGTATTTT	CASSKEGSTDTQYF
TRBV28	.	15	TRBJ1-2	.	TGTGCCAGCAGTTTTTGGGCGGATACTAACTATGGCTACACCTTC	CASSFWADTNYGYTF
TRBV7-2	.	15	TRBJ1-4	.	TGTGCCAGCAGCTTAGGGGGAAAGAATACCGAAAAACTGTTTTTT	CASSLGGKNTEKLFF
TRBV7-9	.	15	TRBJ1-6	.	TGTGCCAGCAGCCCGAGCCGGACATATAATTCACCCCTCCACTTT	CASSPSRTYNSPLHF
TRBV10-3	TRBD2	16	TRBJ2-3	.	TGTGCCATCAGCTCGGGACTAGCGGGGGAGGGAGATACGCAGTATTTT	CAISSGLAGEGDTQYF
TRBV6-5	.	13	TRBJ1-2	.	TGTGCCAGCAGCTACGGACAGAACTATGGCTACACCTTC	CASSYGQNYGYTF
TRBV4-1	TRBD1	15	TRBJ1-2	.	TGCGCCAGCAGCCAAGATAGTACAGGGGGCGATGGCTACACCTTC	CASSQDSTGGDGYTF
TRBV10-2	.	13	TRBJ1-5	.	TGCGCCAGCAGTGACCGTAGCAATCAGCCCCAGCATTTT	CASSDRSNQPQHF
TRBV5-1	.	14	TRBJ1-2	.	TGCGCCAGCAGCTTGGAAGCGACTAACTATGGCTACACCTTC	CASSLEATNYGYTF
TRBV5-1	TRBD1	15	TRBJ1-1	.	TGCGCCAGCAGCTCAGGGGGGGTATTGAACACTGAAGCTTTCTTT	CASSSGGVLNTEAFF
TRBV19	.	15	TRBJ1-5	.	TGTGCCAGTAGTACCGGAGTTGCTAGCAATCAGCCCCAGCATTTT	CASSTGVASNQPQHF
TRBV29-1	.	13	TRBJ1-1	few	TGCAGCGTTGAAGAGGTAATGAACACTGAAGCTTTCTTT	CSVEEVMNTEAFF
TRBV5-4	.	16	TRBJ1-3	.	TGTGCCAGCAGCTTGGACCCGACAGACTCTGGAAACACCATATATTTT	CASSLDPTDSGNTIYF
TRBV5-1	.	16	TRBJ2-1	.	TGCGCCAGCAGCTTGGAATTGGGGACATTTTTGGATGAGCAGTTCTTC	CASSLELGTFLDEQFF
TRBV11-2	.	15	TRBJ2-3	.	TGTGCCAGCAGCTTTGCGGGGCAGAGCACAGATACGCAGTATTTT	CASSFAGQSTDTQYF
TRBV6-4	.	10	TRBJ2-7	.	TGTGCCAGCAGTGGCCACGAGCAGTACTTC	CASSGHEQYF
TRBV5-1	.	13	TRBJ2-5	.	TGCGCCAGCAGCTTGGGACGGCAAGAGACCCAGTACTTC	CASSLGRQETQYF